Each of the 4 T cell receptor beta chains below was sequenced from the same sample in a study of blood T cell repertoires in COVID-19. The data were produced by immunoSEQ multiplex PCR, yet TCRdb's version contains in-frame clones alone and is incomplete. The sample has hundreds of thousands of clones, roughly 88% seen once. Input material: peripheral blood. The receptor set was obtained from a young woman with COVID-19, enrolled during active disease.

The V gene is TRBV5-5, the J gene TRBJ1-2, with D possibly TRBD1 on 6 matching bases. Germline V gene data show CDR1 as SGHKS and CDR2 as YYEKEE (reference sequence). This CDR3 region has 17 residues. Trimming pared 5 bases from V and 0 bases from J, leaving 20 bases between. The CDR3 sequence: CASSPTGSPHTNYGYTF. CDR3 DNA sequence: TGTGCCAGCAGTCCTACAGGGTCCCCGCACACTAACTATGGCTACACCTTC.

V and J are TRBV5-6 and TRBJ1-6, with 9 nucleotides matching TRBD1. The CDR3 sequence is 15 residues long. V shed 3 bases, J shed 14 bases, and the junction held 12 bases outside the gene matches. Germline loops: CDR1 SGHDT, CDR2 YYEEEE. CDR3 DNA: TGTGCCAGCAGCTGGACAGGGGAGCCGTTTGGGGCCCTCCACTTT. Translating gives CASSWTGEPFGALHF.

This chain connects TRBV6-5 to TRBJ1-1; D uncertain. CDR3 size: 15 residues. Germline lookup yields CDR1 MNHEY and CDR2 SVGAGI. V was pared by 0 bases and J by 7 bases, with 15 bases between. The CDR3 here is CASSYSNAINFEAFF. CDR3 nucleotide sequence: TGTGCCAGCAGTTACTCTAACGCTATTAACTTTGAAGCTTTCTTT.

This clone has just one count. The chain couples TRBV6-5 to TRBJ1-1; D might be TRBD1 (6 bases). The CDR3 covers 15 residues. With 2 bases removed from V and 3 bases from J, the gap between germline ends came to 13 bases. CDR1 is MNHEY, CDR2 SVGAGI, per germline. CDR3 sequence: CASSYQPGVDTEAFF. DNA for the CDR3: TGTGCCAGCAGTTACCAGCCAGGGGTGGACACTGAAGCTTTCTTT.